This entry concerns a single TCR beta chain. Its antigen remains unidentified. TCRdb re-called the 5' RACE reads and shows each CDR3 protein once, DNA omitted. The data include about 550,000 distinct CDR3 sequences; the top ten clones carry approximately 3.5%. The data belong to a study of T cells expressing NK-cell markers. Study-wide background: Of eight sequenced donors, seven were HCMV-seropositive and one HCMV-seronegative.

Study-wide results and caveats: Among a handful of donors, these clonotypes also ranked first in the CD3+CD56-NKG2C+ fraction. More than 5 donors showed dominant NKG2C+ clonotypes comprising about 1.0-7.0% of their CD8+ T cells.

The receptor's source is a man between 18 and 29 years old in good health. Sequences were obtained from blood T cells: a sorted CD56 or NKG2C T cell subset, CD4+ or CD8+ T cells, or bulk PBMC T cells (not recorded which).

The CDR3 spells CSARYPGRVNSPLHF. The chain joins TRBV20-1 to TRBJ1-6; TCRdb designates TRBD1, a call that cannot be tested without DNA. Per the germline V gene, CDR1 is DFQATT and CDR2 is SNEGSKA (reference sequence). This CDR3 has 15 amino acids.